Below are 4 T cell receptor beta chains sequenced from a single sample in a study of blood T cell repertoires in COVID-19 (dated by TCRdb to about 2020). Library construction relied on the immunoSEQ multiplex PCR assay. This immuneACCESS table, as held by TCRdb, lists in-frame sequences with V and J called but not all clones. Of the missing ones, under half trace to an unresolved V gene in checked studies; the others have no known cause. The sample contains 140,000 or so clones, about 79% of them found a single time. The top ten constitute roughly 10% of the sample. The sequenced sample was peripheral blood. The receptors originated from a man aged 55 to 70 with active or convalescent COVID-19.

The DNA for the CDR3 is TGTGCTAGTGCCCTAATGGACAGGGTGGGTCAGCCCCAGCATTTT. The encoded protein is CASALMDRVGQPQHF. The chain employs TRBV12-5 and TRBJ1-5; 8 bases align to TRBD1. Losses at the gene ends were 7 bases for V and 6 bases for J; bases not matched to a gene: 11. The germline V gene has CDR1 LGHNT and CDR2 FRNRAP. CDR3 size: 15 residues.

V gene TRBV6-5 combines with J gene TRBJ2-3; D remains unclear. V lost 0 bases and J 6 bases, leaving 10 bases between the germline ends. The CDR3 is made up of 14 amino acids. CDR1 MNHEY and CDR2 SVGAGI come from the germline V gene. In DNA form, the CDR3 reads TGTGCCAGCAGTTACTCTGAGACTTCGGATACGCAGTATTTT. It encodes CASSYSETSDTQYF.

The J gene is TRBJ2-3, the V gene TRBV24-1; 8 nucleotides align to TRBD1. V was pared by 4 bases and J by 0 bases, with 5 bases of the junction left unmatched. CDR3 size: 16 residues. Germline V gene data show CDR1 as KGHDR and CDR2 as SFDVKD. CDR3: CATSDSGQASTDTQYF. The DNA for the CDR3 is TGTGCCACCAGTGACTCGGGACAGGCTAGCACAGATACGCAGTATTTT.

The V call is TRBV7-2, the J call TRBJ2-1, with D tentatively TRBD2 (5 bases). The V end lost 5 bases, the J end lost 7 bases, and 15 bases lay between the germline ends. Per the germline V gene, CDR1 is SGHTA and CDR2 is FQGNSA. The CDR3 runs to 14 residues. The CDR3 nucleotides read TGTGCCAGCAGCGGATACGGGGTGTTTAATGAGCAGTTCTTC. Translating it yields CASSGYGVFNEQFF.